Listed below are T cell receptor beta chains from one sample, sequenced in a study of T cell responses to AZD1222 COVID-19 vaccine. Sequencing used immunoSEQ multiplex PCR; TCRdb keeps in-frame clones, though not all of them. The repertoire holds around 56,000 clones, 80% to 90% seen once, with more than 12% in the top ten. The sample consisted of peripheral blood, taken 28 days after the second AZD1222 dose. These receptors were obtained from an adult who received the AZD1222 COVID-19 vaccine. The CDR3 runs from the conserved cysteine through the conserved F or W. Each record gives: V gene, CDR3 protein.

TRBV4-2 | CASSRPNRGQSGNTIYF
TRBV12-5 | CASGLPLAGGGEQFF
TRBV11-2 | CASSPQTPNTEAFF
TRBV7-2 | CASSPDIRGGELFF
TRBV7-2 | CASSLDRDRSYGYTF
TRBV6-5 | CASSYSWQGNTEAFF
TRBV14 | CASSQDWGAVGNTIYF
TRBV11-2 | CASSSPVGTEAFF
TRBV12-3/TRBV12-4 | CASSLQETQYF
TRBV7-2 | CASSLAPGQGWNEQFF
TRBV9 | CASSPASGVTYEQYF
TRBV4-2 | CASSQSPPTGASNNEQFF
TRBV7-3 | CASSKSGSSYNEQFF
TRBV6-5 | CAISRAGLSYEQYF
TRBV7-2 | CASSLEAGPGNTIYF
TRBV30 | CAWSPGGSGNTIYF
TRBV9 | CASSASWTGDGYTF
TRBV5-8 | CASSPLAGGTGELFF
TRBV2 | CASGVGQGTQPQHF
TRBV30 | CAWSRENDQPQHF
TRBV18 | CASSQGQNTEQYF
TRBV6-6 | CASRSPIQSSNQPQHF
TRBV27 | CASRGTSWANEQFF
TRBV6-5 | CASGWRENTGELFF
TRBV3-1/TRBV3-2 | CASSRGQGADTQYF
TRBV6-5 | CASEPTSGLRGEQFF
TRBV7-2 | CASAQGEGQPQHF
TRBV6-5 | CASISGTATYEQYF
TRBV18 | CASSPSGSDEQYF
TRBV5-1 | CASSLGGQGGSPLHF
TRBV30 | CAWSGYGQGAHGYTF
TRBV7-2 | CASSKTRDIYTQYF
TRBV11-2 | CASSLGGDEAFF
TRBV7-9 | CASSPLADNEQFF
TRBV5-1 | CASSVGLAGPRSETQYF
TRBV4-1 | CASGLRDTLNTEAFF
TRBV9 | CASSVATGTYEQYF